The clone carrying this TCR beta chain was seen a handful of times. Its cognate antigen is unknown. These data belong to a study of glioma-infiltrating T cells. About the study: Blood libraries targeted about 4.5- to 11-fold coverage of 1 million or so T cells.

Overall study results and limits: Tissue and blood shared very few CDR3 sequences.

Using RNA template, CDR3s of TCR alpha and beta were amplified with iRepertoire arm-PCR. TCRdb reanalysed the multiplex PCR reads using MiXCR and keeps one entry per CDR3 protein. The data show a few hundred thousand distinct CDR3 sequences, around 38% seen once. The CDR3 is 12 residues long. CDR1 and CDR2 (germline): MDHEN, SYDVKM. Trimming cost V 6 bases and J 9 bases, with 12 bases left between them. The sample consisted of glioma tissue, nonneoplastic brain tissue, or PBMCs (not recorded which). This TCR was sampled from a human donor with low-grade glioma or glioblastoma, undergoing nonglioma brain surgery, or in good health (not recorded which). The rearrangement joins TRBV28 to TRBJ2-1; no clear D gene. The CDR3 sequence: CASSSSLAEQFF. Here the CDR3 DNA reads TGTGCCAGCAGCTCCTCTTTGGCTGAGCAGTTCTTC.